The 18 T cell receptor beta chains in this list originate from one sample, sequenced in a study of vaccination effects on CD4 cells after COVID-19. Sequencing used immunoSEQ multiplex PCR; TCRdb keeps in-frame clones, though not all of them. The sample carries about 27,000 clones, 83% recorded once. Sequencing followed a ViraFEST assay step that expanded antigen-specific CD4+ T cells with viral peptide pools. Culture lasted 10 days before CD4+ T cell isolation. The vaccine given was either BNT162b2 or mRNA-1273, in two doses. Antigen specificity for these receptors is unknown. Sequenced here: CD4+ T cells from PBMCs cultured with HCoV-NL63 spike peptides, sampled after COVID-19 vaccination. These TCRs come from a human donor who received a COVID-19 vaccine. Some clones in this sample may be carry-over from other donors' samples.

The CDR3, as DNA: TGTGCCAGCAGTGGGGACGACGGGGAGCTGTTTTTT. This encodes CASSGDDGELFF. J is TRBJ2-2 and V is TRBV12-3 or TRBV12-4; D is possibly TRBD1 or TRBD2 (5 bases each). The CDR3 is 12 residues long. V lost 5 bases and J lost 7, with 8 bases in between.

This chain links TRBV5-1 with TRBJ2-3, with 7 bases aligning to TRBD2. Germline CDR1 is SGHRS and CDR2 is YFSETQ. V shed 4 bases, J shed 1 base, and the junction held 9 bases outside the gene matches. The CDR3 has 16 residues. Here the CDR3 DNA reads TGCGCCAGCAGCCCCTCGGGGAGGGAGGGCACAGATACGCAGTATTTT. The encoded protein is CASSPSGREGTDTQYF.

The chain is built from TRBV19 and TRBJ1-5; 8 nucleotides agree with TRBD1. J was trimmed by 7 bases and V by 2 bases; bases with no gene match: 7. Germline CDR1 and CDR2: LNHDA and SQIVND (reference sequence). The CDR3 covers 15 residues. The CDR3 sequence is CASSIRTGPGQPQHF. In DNA, the CDR3 is TGTGCCAGTAGTATAAGGACAGGGCCTGGCCAGCCCCAGCATTTT. The whole variable domain, filled in from reference TRBV19 and TRBJ1-5, reads DGGITQSPKYLFRKEGQNVTLSCEQNLNHDAMYWYRQDPGQGLRLIYYSQIVNDFQKGDIAEGYSVSREKKESFPLTVTSAQKNPTAFYLCASSIRTGPGQPQHFGDGTRLSIL.

V is TRBV18 and J is TRBJ2-5, with 12 bases aligning to TRBD2. There are 16 residues in the CDR3. Trimming removed 3 bases from V and 1 base from J; junction bases left unmatched: 3. CDR1 and CDR2 from the germline V gene are KGHSH and LQKENI. CDR3 region: CASSPTSGGPQETQYF. CDR3 coding DNA: TGTGCCAGCTCACCGACTAGCGGGGGCCCCCAAGAGACCCAGTACTTC.

This chain uses TRBV6-5 with TRBJ2-1; D is uncertain. Trimming took 4 bases from V and 4 from J, leaving 8 bases between them. CDR3 length equals 13 residues. The V gene's germline CDR1 is MNHEY and CDR2 SVGAGI. The CDR3 region has the DNA TGTGCCAGCAGTTCCCTCTTGTACAATGAGCAGTTCTTC. It translates to CASSSLLYNEQFF.

V usage is TRBV10-2 and J usage is TRBJ1-3; D gene ambiguous. The CDR3 has 12 amino acids. Trimming cost V 8 bases and J 2 bases, with 7 bases left between them. Germline assignment: CDR1 WSHSY and CDR2 SAAADI. CDR3 sequence: CASRVPGNTIYF. The CDR3 region has the DNA TGCGCCAGCCGGGTCCCTGGAAACACCATATATTTT.

The genes are TRBV9 and TRBJ1-1; D ambiguous. CDR3 length equals 14 residues. Germline V gene lookup returns CDR1 SGDLS and CDR2 YYNGEE. V lost 4 bases and J lost 3, with 13 bases in between. The CDR3 coding sequence is TGTGCCAGCAGCTTCTCGACCGGGGACACTGAAGCTTTCTTT. Amino acids: CASSFSTGDTEAFF.

The gene calls are TRBV9 and TRBJ2-4; D gene ambiguous. V dropped 0 bases and J dropped 7 bases, with 8 bases sitting between them. Germline V gene lookup returns CDR1 SGDLS and CDR2 YYNGEE. This CDR3 contains 13 residues. The CDR3 spells CASSVASENIQYF. The CDR3 DNA reads as TGTGCCAGCAGCGTAGCGTCGGAGAACATTCAGTACTTC.

The genes are TRBV5-1 and TRBJ2-6; D gene uncertain. The CDR3 is made up of 16 amino acids. Germline values: CDR1 SGHRS, CDR2 YFSETQ. V was cut by 0 bases and J by 0 bases, with 7 bases left in between. Here the CDR3 DNA reads TGCGCCAGCAGCTTGGTAGGCAGCTCTGGGGCCAACGTCCTGACTTTC. This codes for CASSLVGSSGANVLTF.

V usage is TRBV7-8 and J usage is TRBJ2-4; no definite D call. Trimming removed 5 bases from V and 3 bases from J, with 8 bases in between. The length of the CDR3 is 13 residues. CDR1 is SGHVS, CDR2 FQNEAQ, per germline. In DNA form, the CDR3 reads TGTGCCAGCAGCCTAGGTGGCAAAAACATTCAGTACTTC. It specifies CASSLGGKNIQYF.

This clone occurred a few times. This chain joins TRBV21-1 and TRBJ2-1; the table's D call, TRBD1, was not checked against the DNA. TRBV21-1 is reported as a pseudogene. There are 15 residues in the CDR3. The CDR3: CASSAPGQGPNEQFF. CDR3 DNA: TGTGCCAGCAGCGCCCCGGGACAGGGTCCGAATGAGCAGTTCTTC.

The V gene is TRBV5-1, the J gene TRBJ1-5; D is uncertain. V was shortened by 4 bases and J by 1 base, with 6 bases between the two germline ends. The V gene's germline CDR1 is SGHRS and CDR2 YFSETQ. The CDR3 spans 13 residues. CDR3 sequence reads: CASSPMSNQPQHF. The CDR3 region has the DNA TGCGCCAGCAGCCCTATGAGCAATCAGCCCCAGCATTTT.

J is TRBJ1-5 and V is TRBV4-1; D call uncertain. Germline CDR1 and CDR2: MGHRA and YSYEKL. The ends were cut back, 1 base at V and 2 bases at J, with 9 bases in the middle. This CDR3 region has 15 residues. The CDR3 protein is CASSQGEERNQPQHF. The CDR3 nucleotides read TGCGCCAGCAGCCAAGGAGAGGAGCGCAATCAGCCCCAGCATTTT.

The V call is TRBV18, the J call TRBJ2-2; tentatively, D is TRBD1 (6 bases). The CDR3 length is 15 residues. Germline lookup yields CDR1 KGHSH and CDR2 LQKENI. The V end lost 1 base, the J end lost 6 bases, and 12 bases lay between the germline ends. The CDR3 sequence is CASSPLGWGPGELFF. In DNA form, the CDR3 reads TGTGCCAGCTCACCACTTGGCTGGGGGCCCGGGGAGCTGTTTTTT. Supplemented by reference TRBV18 and TRBJ2-2, the full variable domain reads NAGVMQNPRHLVRRRGQEARLRCSPMKGHSHVYWYRQLPEEGLKFMVYLQKENIIDESGMPKERFSAEFPKEGPSILRIQQVVRGDSAAYFCASSPLGWGPGELFFGEGSRLTVL.

J is TRBJ1-2 and V is TRBV5-1; 10 nucleotides match TRBD1. CDR1 SGHRS and CDR2 YFSETQ come from the germline V gene. CDR3 size: 16 residues. V was clipped by 0 bases and J by 4 bases; unmatched bases: 6. The chain's CDR3 is CASSLDSGTGVYGYTF. CDR3 DNA sequence: TGCGCCAGCAGCTTGGACTCCGGGACAGGGGTCTATGGCTACACCTTC.

The chain joins TRBV6-5 to TRBJ2-6, with TRBD2 matching over 7 bases. The length of the CDR3 is 14 residues. The germline V gene encodes CDR1 MNHEY and CDR2 SVGAGI. V lost 6 bases to trimming and J lost 3 bases; unmatched junction nucleotides: 2. CDR3 DNA: TGTGCCAGCAGGGGAGGGAGTGGGGCCAACGTCCTGACTTTC. Translating it yields CASRGGSGANVLTF.

The V and J genes are TRBV5-1 and TRBJ2-1; 7 bases are shared with TRBD2. The CDR3 loop spans 16 amino acids. After removal of 0 bases from V and 7 bases from J, the junction contained 10 bases not matched to a gene. Per the germline V gene, CDR1 is SGHRS and CDR2 is YFSETQ. CDR3 region: CASSLEVGGFPNEQFF. CDR3 nucleotides: TGCGCCAGCAGCTTGGAGGTGGGGGGGTTTCCAAATGAGCAGTTCTTC.

The chain combines TRBV2 with TRBJ2-1; no clear D. The V and J ends lost 9 bases and 6 bases respectively, with 9 bases between them. The CDR3 has 11 residues. Germline assignment: CDR1 SNHLY and CDR2 FYNNEI. This CDR3 reads CASSRSNEQFF. In DNA form, the CDR3 reads TGTGCCAGTTCCCGTAGCAATGAGCAGTTCTTC.